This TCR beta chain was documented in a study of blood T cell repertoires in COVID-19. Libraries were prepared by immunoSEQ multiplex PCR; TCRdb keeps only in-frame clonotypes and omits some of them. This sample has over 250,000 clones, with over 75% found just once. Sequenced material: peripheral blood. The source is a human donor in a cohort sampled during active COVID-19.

The CDR3 coding sequence is TGCGCCAGCAGCAGTCGGGGACAGAATTTTTACGAGCAGTTCTTC. It codes for CASSSRGQNFYEQFF. The chain couples TRBV5-1 to TRBJ2-1; 7 bases fit TRBD1. V lost 4 bases and J lost 10; bases outside the gene matches: 14. The CDR3 is made up of 15 amino acids. CDR1 and CDR2 from the germline V gene are SGHRS and YFSETQ.